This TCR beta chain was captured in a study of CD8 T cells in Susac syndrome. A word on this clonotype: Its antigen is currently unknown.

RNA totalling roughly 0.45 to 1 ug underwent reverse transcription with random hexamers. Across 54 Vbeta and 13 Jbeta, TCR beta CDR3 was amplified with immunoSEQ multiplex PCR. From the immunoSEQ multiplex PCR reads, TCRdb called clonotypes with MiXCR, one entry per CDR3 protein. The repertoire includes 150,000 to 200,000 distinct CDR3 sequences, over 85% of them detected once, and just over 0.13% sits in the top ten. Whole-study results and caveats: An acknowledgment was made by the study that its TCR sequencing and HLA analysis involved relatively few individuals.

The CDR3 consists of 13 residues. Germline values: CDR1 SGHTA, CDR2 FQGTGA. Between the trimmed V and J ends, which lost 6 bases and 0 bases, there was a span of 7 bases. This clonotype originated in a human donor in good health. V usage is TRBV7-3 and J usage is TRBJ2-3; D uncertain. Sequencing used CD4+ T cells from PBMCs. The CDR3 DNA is TGTGCCAGCAGGTTATCTAGCACAGATACGCAGTATTTT. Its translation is CASRLSSTDTQYF. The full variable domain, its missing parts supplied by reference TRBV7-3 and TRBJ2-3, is GAGVSQTPSNKVTEKGKYVELRCDPISGHTALYWYRQSLGQGPEFLIYFQGTGAADDSGLPNDRFFAVRPEGSVSTLKIQRTERGDSAVYLCASRLSSTDTQYFGPGTRLTVL.